This T cell receptor (beta chain) was identified during a study of cytomegalovirus exposure and HLA in healthy donors. The PCR made use of 60 Vbeta and 13 Jbeta primers. TCRdb's table, derived via immunoSEQ multiplex PCR, lists solely in-frame clones and lacks some. The table includes about 150,000 clones, roughly 80% detected once. CDR1 and CDR2 (germline): ENHRY, SYGVKD. With 6 bases clipped from V and 3 bases from J, the junction kept 9 bases outside the gene matches. This CDR3 is 18 amino acids long. In its sample, this clone was seen a few times. The chain links TRBV10-3 to TRBJ2-2; the match to TRBD2 covers 14 bases. This receptor was identified in a woman aged 40 to 50 in good health and CMV-seronegative. The sample comprised PBMCs. As DNA, the CDR3 is TGTGCCATCAGCCCGACTAGCGGGGGGGCCGTAGACACCGGGGAGCTGTTTTTT. Translation: CAISPTSGGAVDTGELFF.